The 29 T cell receptor beta chains below come from one sample, sequenced in a study of regulatory T cells in long-lasting Graves disease. Arm-PCR of CDR3 regions and iRepertoire HTBI primers were used to build TCR beta libraries. TCRdb re-analysed the multiplex PCR reads in MiXCR, keeping a single row per CDR3 protein. The data show 600,000 to 650,000 distinct CDR3 sequences, with under 20% seen just once and under 20% held by the top ten. Described time point: newly diagnosed GD, antithyroid drugs for less than 3 months. PBMC RNA was the source of the TCR library. These data were likewise used in another study, on T cells in Graves' hyperthyroidism and ophthalmopathy.

The sequences come from peripheral blood mononuclear cells (PBMCs), collected at new diagnosis, from a patient treated with antithyroid drugs. The receptors stem from a woman in her thirties with Graves disease.

V and J are TRBV20-1 and TRBJ1-6; tentative D call: TRBD1 (5 bases). Germline V gene lookup returns CDR1 DFQATT and CDR2 SNEGSKA (reference sequence). V lost 5 bases and J 7 bases, leaving 12 bases between the germline ends. The CDR3 extends over 13 amino acids. Here the CDR3 reads CSALSRGNSPLHF. The CDR3 region has the DNA TGCAGTGCTCTCTCCCGGGGGAATTCACCCCTCCACTTT.

This clonotype was counted ten times or more. The chain is built from TRBV28 and TRBJ1-5; D is unresolved. This CDR3 contains 15 residues. Germline CDR1 and CDR2: MDHEN and SYDVKM. V dropped 5 bases and J dropped 3 bases, with 14 bases sitting between them. The CDR3 nucleotides read TGTGCCAGCAGTGGGAACAGTGCTTACAATCAGCCCCAGCATTTT. Its translation: CASSGNSAYNQPQHF.

This clonotype was seen ten or more times. The CDR3 spells CASSSSGRNYNEQFF. In DNA form, the CDR3 reads TGTGCCAGCAGCTCCAGCGGGAGGAACTACAATGAGCAGTTCTTC. The chain joins TRBV28 to TRBJ2-1, with 9 bases matching TRBD2. The CDR3 contains 15 residues. With 6 bases clipped from V and 3 bases from J, the junction kept 6 bases outside the gene matches. The germline V gene has CDR1 MDHEN and CDR2 SYDVKM.

The gene calls are TRBV30 and TRBJ2-7; D perhaps matches TRBD1 (5 bases). The CDR3 is 15 residues long. V dropped 4 bases and J dropped 2 bases, with 18 bases sitting between them. CDR1 is GTSNPN and CDR2 is SVGIG in the germline V gene (reference sequence). The CDR3 is CAWNRRWGKTYEQYF. The DNA of the CDR3 is TGTGCCTGGAACCGACGGTGGGGCAAGACCTACGAGCAGTACTTC. Full variable domain (outside the CDR3, taken from reference TRBV30 and TRBJ2-7): SQTIHQWPATLVQPVGSPLSLECTVEGTSNPNLYWYRQAAGRGLQLLFYSVGIGQISSEVPQNLSASRPQDRQFILSSKKLLLSDSGFYLCAWNRRWGKTYEQYFGPGTRLTVT.

A note on this clonotype: This likely came from a read error, as a far larger clone is one base away. V gene TRBV6-2 or TRBV6-3 combines with J gene TRBJ2-1; tentative D call: TRBD1 (5 bases). From germline, CDR1 is MNHEY and CDR2 SVGEGT. V was cut by 6 bases and J by 0 bases, with 6 bases left in between. CDR3 length equals 13 residues. The DNA of the CDR3 is TGTGCCAGCAGGGACAACTCCTACAATGAGCAGTTCTTC. Residues: CASRDNSYNEQFF.

This clonotype was recorded many times. The rearrangement uses TRBV6-1 and TRBJ2-7, with 9 bases fitting TRBD1. CDR3 length: 14 residues. The germline gives CDR1 MNHNS, CDR2 SASEGT. The junction had 7 bases not matched to a gene; V was cut back by 4 bases and J by 6 bases. CDR3 region: CASSGRDREGEQYF. In nucleotides, the CDR3 is TGTGCCAGCAGTGGCCGGGACAGGGAAGGCGAGCAGTACTTC.

Remarks on this clonotype: This may stem from a read error, because a much larger clone lies one nucleotide away. The rearrangement joins TRBV18 to TRBJ2-7; D remains ambiguous. V was clipped by 4 bases and J by 3 bases, with 13 bases between them. The CDR3 runs to 14 residues. The germline V gene has CDR1 KGHSH and CDR2 LQKENI. DNA for the CDR3: TGTGCCAGCTCACACCCATTCCGGGTCTACGAGCAGTACTTC. This translates into CASSHPFRVYEQYF. The full variable domain, in which reference TRBV18 and TRBJ2-7 provide the parts outside the CDR3, is NAGVMQNPRHLVRRRGQEARLRCSPMKGHSHVYWYRQLPEEGLKFMVYLQKENIIDESGMPKERFSAEFPKEGPSILRIQQVVRGDSAAYFCASSHPFRVYEQYFGPGTRLTVT.

This clonotype was counted ten times or more. The chain carries TRBV2 and TRBJ2-2; TRBD2 might be the D (6 bases). The CDR3 has 15 residues. V lost 3 bases to trimming and J lost 0 bases, with 8 bases between them. Germline CDR1 is SNHLY and CDR2 is FYNNEI. The chain's CDR3 is CASSDRDSNTGELFF. The CDR3 coding sequence is TGTGCCAGCAGTGACCGGGACTCGAACACCGGGGAGCTGTTTTTT.

On this clonotype itself: Just one base apart from a much larger clone, this may be a read error. The chain joins TRBV5-6 to TRBJ1-5; D gene unclear. CDR1 and CDR2 from the germline V gene are SGHDT and YYEEEE. This CDR3 is built from 14 residues. V was shortened by 1 base and J by 5 bases, with 10 bases between the two germline ends. CDR3 sequence: CASSLSFGYQPQHF. The CDR3 bases are TGTGCCAGCAGCTTGAGCTTTGGCTATCAGCCCCAGCATTTT.

This clonotype was picked up many times. The rearrangement links TRBV6-1 to TRBJ2-7; 11 positions match TRBD2. The J segment lost 0 bases and the V segment lost 7 bases, leaving 5 bases of the junction unmatched. This CDR3 contains 15 residues. The V gene's germline CDR1 is MNHNS and CDR2 SASEGT. CDR3 amino acids: CASTRGLADSYEQYF. The DNA of the CDR3 is TGTGCCAGCACACGGGGACTAGCGGACTCCTACGAGCAGTACTTC.

This chain links TRBV24-1 with TRBJ1-4; 8 nucleotides align to TRBD1. This CDR3 spans 16 amino acids. Germline CDR1 reads KGHDR; CDR2 reads SFDVKD. The V gene end was trimmed by 5 bases and the J gene end by 6 bases; junction bases not matched to a gene: 10. The CDR3 sequence is CATSATTGTGDEKLFF. CDR3 nucleotides: TGTGCCACCAGTGCCACCACCGGGACAGGTGATGAAAAACTGTTTTTT.

There are many counts of this clonotype. This CDR3 reads CSGRLAGAPYNEQFF. CDR3 in DNA: TGCAGCGGCCGACTAGCGGGAGCCCCGTACAATGAGCAGTTCTTC. The chain couples TRBV29-1 to TRBJ2-1; 12 bases are a match to TRBD2. The CDR3 consists of 15 residues. The V gene's germline CDR1 is SQVTM and CDR2 ANQGSEA. The J segment lost 4 bases and the V segment lost 7 bases, leaving 8 bases of the junction unmatched.

Points on this clonotype: This could be a read error, since a much larger clone is one nucleotide away. V usage is TRBV12-3 or TRBV12-4 and J usage is TRBJ2-1; D gene unclear. V was pared by 11 bases and J by 10 bases, with 24 bases between. The CDR3 sequence is 14 residues long. The CDR3 spells CAGTPSLIAWEQFF. The CDR3 DNA is TGTGCCGGCACCCCGTCGCTTATAGCTTGGGAGCAGTTCTTC.

The genes are TRBV3-1 and TRBJ1-2; 8 bases line up with TRBD1. Germline CDR1 and CDR2: LGHDT and YNNKEL (reference sequence). The V and J ends lost 1 base and 2 bases, in that order; junction bases with no gene match: 3. The CDR3 sequence is 15 residues long. The CDR3 bases are TGTGCCAGCAGCCAAGGGACAGGGCGAAACTATGGCTACACCTTC. This sequence encodes CASSQGTGRNYGYTF.

This clonotype came up a few times. The chain recombines TRBV28 with TRBJ1-1; a possible D gene is TRBD1 (5 bases). CDR3 length equals 13 residues. Per the germline V gene, CDR1 is MDHEN and CDR2 is SYDVKM. Trimming cost V 5 bases and J 8 bases, with 15 bases left between them. The DNA of the CDR3 is TGTGCCAGCAGTGATCATTACCGGGACGAAGCTTTCTTT. Translated, it gives CASSDHYRDEAFF. Full variable domain (remainder filled in from reference TRBV28 and TRBJ1-1): DVKVTQSSRYLVKRTGEKVFLECVQDMDHENMFWYRQDPGLGLRLIYFSYDVKMKEKGDIPEGYSVSREKKERFSLILESASTNQTSMYLCASSDHYRDEAFFGQGTRLTVV.

The chain links TRBV24-1 to TRBJ2-5; 9 bases fit TRBD1. The CDR3 sequence is 16 residues long. Trimming took 2 bases from V and 4 from J; bases not matched to a gene: 7. Germline lookup yields CDR1 KGHDR and CDR2 SFDVKD. The CDR3 loop is CATSDYGQGSRETQYF. Here the CDR3 DNA reads TGTGCCACCAGTGATTACGGACAGGGGTCCCGAGAGACCCAGTACTTC.

The CDR3: CATRGGPGSYEQYF. The CDR3 DNA sequence: TGTGCCACCAGAGGAGGGCCAGGGTCCTACGAGCAGTACTTC. V gene TRBV15 combines with J gene TRBJ2-7; possible D gene TRBD2, 6 bases. V was trimmed by 6 bases and J by 1 base, leaving 13 bases between them. Per germline, CDR1 LNHNV and CDR2 YYDKDF (reference sequence). This CDR3 comprises 14 residues.

The genes are TRBV28 and TRBJ2-7, with D tentatively TRBD1 (5 bases). CDR3 size: 17 residues. CDR1 is MDHEN and CDR2 is SYDVKM in the germline V gene. V was clipped by 5 bases and J by 1 base, with 21 bases between them. The CDR3 here is CASSPARARDFSYEQYF. The CDR3 DNA reads TGTGCCAGCAGTCCTGCTCGGGCCAGGGATTTTTCCTACGAGCAGTACTTC.

The V and J genes are TRBV15 and TRBJ1-3, with D maybe TRBD1 (6 bases). Germline CDR1 is LNHNV and CDR2 is YYDKDF (reference sequence). Trimming left V 2 bases short and J 0 bases short, with 8 bases between. The CDR3 consists of 15 residues. The CDR3 region has the DNA TGTGCCACCAGCAGAAACAGGGACTCTGGAAACACCATATATTTT. This codes for CATSRNRDSGNTIYF.

The rearrangement uses TRBV27 and TRBJ2-1, with 7 nucleotides matching TRBD2. CDR1 and CDR2 (germline): MNHEY, SMNVEV (reference sequence). Trimming cost V 6 bases and J 6 bases; bases outside gene matches: 8. CDR3 size: 14 residues. The CDR3 region has the DNA TGTGCCAGCAGACCACTAGGCGGGAGCAATGAGCAGTTCTTC. Translation gives CASRPLGGSNEQFF.

The rearrangement joins TRBV16 to TRBJ2-1; the D gene could be TRBD1 or TRBD2 (7 bases each). CDR3 length: 15 residues. V was shortened by 3 bases and J by 5 bases, with 14 bases between the two germline ends. CDR1 is KGHSY, CDR2 FQNENV, per germline. The CDR3 DNA reads TGTGCCAGCAGCCAGGGAGGGGGCAGCCACAATGAGCAGTTCTTC. Translation: CASSQGGGSHNEQFF.

This clonotype was detected only a few times. CDR3 loop: CSAPLGAGTDTQYF. CDR3 DNA sequence: TGCAGTGCTCCCTTGGGGGCTGGCACAGATACGCAGTATTTT. The chain is built from TRBV20-1 and TRBJ2-3, with D maybe TRBD1 (6 bases). V shed 5 bases and J shed 1 base, with 13 bases lying between them. Per germline, CDR1 DFQATT and CDR2 SNEGSKA (reference sequence). The CDR3 has 14 residues.

This clonotype was counted between two and nine times. The chain employs TRBV18 and TRBJ1-5; perhaps TRBD1 as D (5 bases). Germline assignment: CDR1 KGHSH and CDR2 LQKENI. The CDR3 runs 15 residues. Trimming left V 2 bases short and J 0 bases short, with 8 bases between. CDR3 DNA sequence: TGTGCCAGCTCACCATCAGGGATTAGCAATCAGCCCCAGCATTTT. It is translated as CASSPSGISNQPQHF. Drawing the rest from reference TRBV18 and TRBJ1-5, the complete variable domain is NAGVMQNPRHLVRRRGQEARLRCSPMKGHSHVYWYRQLPEEGLKFMVYLQKENIIDESGMPKERFSAEFPKEGPSILRIQQVVRGDSAAYFCASSPSGISNQPQHFGDGTRLSIL.

This clonotype was recorded many times. This chain uses TRBV11-2 with TRBJ2-7, with TRBD2 matching over 10 bases. CDR1 is SGHAT and CDR2 is FQNNGV in the germline V gene. This CDR3 has 19 residues. The junction had 15 bases not matched to a gene; V was cut back by 4 bases and J by 0 bases. CDR3 sequence (DNA): TGTGCCAGCAGCTATCAGCCGGTGGCTAGCGGGAGAGACTCCTACGAGCAGTACTTC. Protein: CASSYQPVASGRDSYEQYF.

This clonotype was picked up a small number of times. This chain uses TRBV18 with TRBJ2-2, with D hard to call. V was trimmed by 2 bases and J by 5 bases, leaving 12 bases between them. The CDR3 length is 15 residues. Germline lookup yields CDR1 KGHSH and CDR2 LQKENI. CDR3 sequence: CASSPELTVTGELFF. The CDR3 bases are TGTGCCAGCTCACCAGAGCTAACTGTAACCGGGGAGCTGTTTTTT.

This clonotype was counted between two and nine times. The rearrangement uses TRBV6-2 or TRBV6-3 and TRBJ2-7; the match to TRBD2 covers 7 bases. The CDR3 runs to 15 residues. J gave up 0 bases and V 4 bases, and 6 bases lay outside the gene matches. The germline gives CDR1 MNHEY, CDR2 SVGEGT. DNA of the CDR3: TGTGCCAGCAGTTCTATGCCTAGCGGCTCCTACGAGCAGTACTTC. It encodes CASSSMPSGSYEQYF.

The table lists this clonotype with many counts. V and J are TRBV29-1 and TRBJ1-5; D is undetermined. This CDR3 is 13 amino acids long. V shed 0 bases and J shed 0 bases, with 3 bases lying between them. Germline V gives CDR1 SQVTM, CDR2 ANQGSEA. CDR3: CSVEENSNQPQHF. In DNA, the CDR3 is TGCAGCGTTGAAGAAAATAGCAATCAGCCCCAGCATTTT.

The chain has TRBV5-1 and TRBJ2-6; TRBD1 aligns across 7 bases. CDR1 SGHRS and CDR2 YFSETQ come from the germline V gene. This CDR3 contains 17 residues. V shed 7 bases and J 0 bases; nucleotides not matched to a gene: 10. DNA of the CDR3: TGCGCCAGCGCCCGATCGACAGGGATCTCTGGGGCCAACGTCCTGACTTTC. The encoded protein is CASARSTGISGANVLTF.

This clonotype came up many times. The germline gene is not matched at one end of the junction; a read error may be the cause. V gene TRBV6-2 or TRBV6-3 combines with J gene TRBJ2-7; 12 nucleotides agree with TRBD2. The germline V gene encodes CDR1 MNHEY and CDR2 SVGEGT. The CDR3 is 13 residues long. The CDR3 region is CAGRLAGVGEQYF. DNA for the CDR3: TGTGCCGGCAGACTAGCGGGAGTAGGTGAGCAGTACTTC.